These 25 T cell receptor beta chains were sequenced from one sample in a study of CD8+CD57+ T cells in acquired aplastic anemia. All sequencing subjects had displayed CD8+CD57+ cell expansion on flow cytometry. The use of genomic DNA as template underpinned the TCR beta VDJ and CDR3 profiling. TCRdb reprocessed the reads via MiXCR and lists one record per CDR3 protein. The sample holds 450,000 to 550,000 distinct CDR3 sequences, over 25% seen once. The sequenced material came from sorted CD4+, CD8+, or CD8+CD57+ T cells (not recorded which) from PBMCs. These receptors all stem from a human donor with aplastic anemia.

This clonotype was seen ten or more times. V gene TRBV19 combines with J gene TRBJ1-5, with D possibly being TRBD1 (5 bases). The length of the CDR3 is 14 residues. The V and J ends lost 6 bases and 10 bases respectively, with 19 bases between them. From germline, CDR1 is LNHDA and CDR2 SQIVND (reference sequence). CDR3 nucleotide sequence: TGTGCCAGTAGCTATACCGGGGCCCAACCCCCCCAGCATTTT. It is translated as CASSYTGAQPPQHF.

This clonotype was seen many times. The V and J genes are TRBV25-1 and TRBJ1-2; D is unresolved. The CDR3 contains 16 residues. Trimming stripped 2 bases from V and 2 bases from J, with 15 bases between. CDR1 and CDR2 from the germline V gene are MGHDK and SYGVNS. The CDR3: CASSEPNGVDNYGYTF. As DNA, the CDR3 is TGTGCCAGCAGTGAACCCAATGGGGTAGACAACTATGGCTACACCTTC.

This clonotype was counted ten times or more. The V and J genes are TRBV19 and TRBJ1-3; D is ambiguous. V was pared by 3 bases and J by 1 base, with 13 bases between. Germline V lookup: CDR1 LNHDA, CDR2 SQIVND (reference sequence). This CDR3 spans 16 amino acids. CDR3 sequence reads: CASSIVRGGSGNTIYF. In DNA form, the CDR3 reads TGTGCCAGTAGTATTGTTCGGGGAGGTTCTGGAAACACCATATATTTT. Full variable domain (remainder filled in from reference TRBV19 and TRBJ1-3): DGGITQSPKYLFRKEGQNVTLSCEQNLNHDAMYWYRQDPGQGLRLIYYSQIVNDFQKGDIAEGYSVSREKKESFPLTVTSAQKNPTAFYLCASSIVRGGSGNTIYFGEGSWLTVV.

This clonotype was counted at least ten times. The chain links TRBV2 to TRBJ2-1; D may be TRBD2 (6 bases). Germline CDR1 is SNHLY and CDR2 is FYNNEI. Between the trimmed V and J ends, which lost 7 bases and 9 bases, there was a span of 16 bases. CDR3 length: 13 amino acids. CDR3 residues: CASTTMGLTEQFF. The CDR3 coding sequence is TGTGCCAGCACGACGATGGGACTTACTGAGCAGTTCTTC. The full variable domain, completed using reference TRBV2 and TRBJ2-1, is EPEVTQTPSHQVTQMGQEVILRCVPISNHLYFYWYRQILGQKVEFLVSFYNNEISEKSEIFDDQFSVERPDGSNFTLKIRSTKLEDSAMYFCASTTMGLTEQFFGPGTRLTVL.

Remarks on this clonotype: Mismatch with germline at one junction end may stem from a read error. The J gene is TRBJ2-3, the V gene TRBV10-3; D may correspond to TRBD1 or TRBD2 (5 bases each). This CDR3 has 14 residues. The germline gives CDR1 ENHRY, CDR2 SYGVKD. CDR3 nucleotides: TGTGCCAGCAGTCCGGGACGAGAGCGGGATACGCAGTATTTT. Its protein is CASSPGRERDTQYF.

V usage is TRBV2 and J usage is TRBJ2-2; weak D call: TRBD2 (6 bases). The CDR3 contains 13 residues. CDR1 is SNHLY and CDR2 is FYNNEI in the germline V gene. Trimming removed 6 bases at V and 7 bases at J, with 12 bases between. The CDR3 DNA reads TGTGCCAGCAGGTGGGACTCTGGCGGGGAGCTGTTTTTT. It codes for CASRWDSGGELFF.

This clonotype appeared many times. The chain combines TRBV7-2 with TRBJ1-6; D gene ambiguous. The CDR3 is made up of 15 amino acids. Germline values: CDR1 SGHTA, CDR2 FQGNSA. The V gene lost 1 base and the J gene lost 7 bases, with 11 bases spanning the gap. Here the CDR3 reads CASSLGPRINSPLHF. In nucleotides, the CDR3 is TGTGCCAGCAGCTTAGGGCCGCGGATAAATTCACCCCTCCACTTT.

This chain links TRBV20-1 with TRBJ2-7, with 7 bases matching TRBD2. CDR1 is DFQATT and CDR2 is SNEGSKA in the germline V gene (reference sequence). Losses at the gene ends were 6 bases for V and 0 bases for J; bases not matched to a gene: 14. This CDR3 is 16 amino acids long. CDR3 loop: CSATPTPLAASYEQYF. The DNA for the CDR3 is TGCAGTGCCACCCCCACGCCTCTAGCGGCCTCCTACGAGCAGTACTTC.

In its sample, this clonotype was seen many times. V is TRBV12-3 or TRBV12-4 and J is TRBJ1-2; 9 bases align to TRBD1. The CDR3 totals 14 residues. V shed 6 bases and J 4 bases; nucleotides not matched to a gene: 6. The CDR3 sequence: CASSRGQGLYGYTF. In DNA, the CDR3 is TGTGCCAGCAGCCGGGGACAGGGCCTCTATGGCTACACCTTC.

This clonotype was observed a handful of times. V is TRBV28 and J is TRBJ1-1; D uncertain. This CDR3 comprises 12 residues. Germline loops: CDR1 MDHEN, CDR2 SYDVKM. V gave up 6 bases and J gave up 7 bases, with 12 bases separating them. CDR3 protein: CASSPLLIEAFF. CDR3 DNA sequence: TGTGCCAGCAGCCCCCTCCTCATTGAAGCTTTCTTT.

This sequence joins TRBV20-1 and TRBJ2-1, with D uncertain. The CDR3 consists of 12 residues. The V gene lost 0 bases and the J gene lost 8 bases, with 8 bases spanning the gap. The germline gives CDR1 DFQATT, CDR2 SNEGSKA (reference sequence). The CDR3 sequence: CSARDLGHEQFF. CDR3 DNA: TGCAGTGCTAGAGACCTAGGGCATGAGCAGTTCTTC.

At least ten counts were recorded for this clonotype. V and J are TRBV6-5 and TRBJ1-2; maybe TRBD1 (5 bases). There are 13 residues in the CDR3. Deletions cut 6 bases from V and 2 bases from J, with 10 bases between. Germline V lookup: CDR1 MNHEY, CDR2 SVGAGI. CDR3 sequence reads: CASRLDSNYGYTF. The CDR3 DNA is TGTGCCAGCAGACTCGACAGCAACTATGGCTACACCTTC.

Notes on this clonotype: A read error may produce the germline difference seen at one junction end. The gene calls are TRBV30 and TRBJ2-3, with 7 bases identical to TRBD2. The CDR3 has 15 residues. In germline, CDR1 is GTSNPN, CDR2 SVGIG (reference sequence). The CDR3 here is CAWSPFGGGGVTRYF. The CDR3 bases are TGTGCCTGGAGTCCGTTTGGCGGGGGAGGCGTTACGCGGTATTTT.

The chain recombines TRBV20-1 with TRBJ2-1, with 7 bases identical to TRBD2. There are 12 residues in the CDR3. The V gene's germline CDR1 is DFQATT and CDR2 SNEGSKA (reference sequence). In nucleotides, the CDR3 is TGCGGCTGCTCGGGGGGTTACAATGAGCAGTTCTTC. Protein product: CGCSGGYNEQFF.

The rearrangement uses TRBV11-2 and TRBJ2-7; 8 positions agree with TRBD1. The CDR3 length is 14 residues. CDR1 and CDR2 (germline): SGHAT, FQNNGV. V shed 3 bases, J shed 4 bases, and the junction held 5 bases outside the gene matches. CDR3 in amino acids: CASSLTGAKYEQYF. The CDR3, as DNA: TGTGCCAGCAGCTTGACAGGGGCAAAGTACGAGCAGTACTTC.

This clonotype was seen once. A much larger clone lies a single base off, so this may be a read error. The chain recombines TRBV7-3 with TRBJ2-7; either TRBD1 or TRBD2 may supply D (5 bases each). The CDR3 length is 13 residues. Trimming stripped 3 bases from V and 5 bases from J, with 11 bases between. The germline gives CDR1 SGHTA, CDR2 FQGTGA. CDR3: CASSLWGTHEQYF. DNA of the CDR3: TGTGCCAGCAGCTTGTGGGGGACCCACGAGCAGTACTTC.

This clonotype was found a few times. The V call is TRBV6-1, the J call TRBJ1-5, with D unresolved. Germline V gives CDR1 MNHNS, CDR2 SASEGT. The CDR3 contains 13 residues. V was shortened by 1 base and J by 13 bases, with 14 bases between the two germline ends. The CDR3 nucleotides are TGTGCCAGCAGTGAAGTTTATTTGTCAGGACAGCATTTT. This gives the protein CASSEVYLSGQHF.

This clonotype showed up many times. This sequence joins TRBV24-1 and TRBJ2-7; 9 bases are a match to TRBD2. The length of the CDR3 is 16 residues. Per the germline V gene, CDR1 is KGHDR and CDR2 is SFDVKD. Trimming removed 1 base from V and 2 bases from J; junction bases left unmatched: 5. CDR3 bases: TGTGCCACCAGTGATTTAAGGCGGGAGGGTACCTACGAGCAGTACTTC. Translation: CATSDLRREGTYEQYF.

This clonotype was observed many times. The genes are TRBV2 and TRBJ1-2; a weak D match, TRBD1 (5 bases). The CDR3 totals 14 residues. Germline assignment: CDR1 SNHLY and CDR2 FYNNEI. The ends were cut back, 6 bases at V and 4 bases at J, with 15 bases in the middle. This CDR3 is CASSVGGVGYGYTF. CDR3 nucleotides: TGTGCCAGCAGCGTTGGAGGGGTTGGCTATGGCTACACCTTC.

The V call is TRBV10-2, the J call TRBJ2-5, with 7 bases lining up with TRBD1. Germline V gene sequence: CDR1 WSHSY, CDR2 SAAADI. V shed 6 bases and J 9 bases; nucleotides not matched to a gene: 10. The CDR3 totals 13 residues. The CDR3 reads CASRHDRVEAQYF. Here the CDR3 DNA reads TGCGCCAGCAGGCACGACAGGGTTGAGGCCCAGTACTTC.

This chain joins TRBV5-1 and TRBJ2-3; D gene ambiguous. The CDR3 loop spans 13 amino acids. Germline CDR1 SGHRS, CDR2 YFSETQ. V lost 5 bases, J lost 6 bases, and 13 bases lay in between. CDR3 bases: TGCGCCAGCAGTTTATCGGCAAGTGATACGCAGTATTTT. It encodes CASSLSASDTQYF.

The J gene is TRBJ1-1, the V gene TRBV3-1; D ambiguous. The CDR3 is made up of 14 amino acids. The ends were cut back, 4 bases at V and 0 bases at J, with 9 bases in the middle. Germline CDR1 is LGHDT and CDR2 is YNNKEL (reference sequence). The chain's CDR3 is CASSRDILNTEAFF. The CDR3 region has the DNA TGTGCCAGCAGCCGAGACATCCTGAACACTGAAGCTTTCTTT. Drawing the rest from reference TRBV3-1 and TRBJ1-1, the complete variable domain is DTAVSQTPKYLVTQMGNDKSIKCEQNLGHDTMYWYKQDSKKFLKIMFSYNNKELIINETVPNRFSPKSPDKAHLNLHINSLELGDSAVYFCASSRDILNTEAFFGQGTRLTVV.

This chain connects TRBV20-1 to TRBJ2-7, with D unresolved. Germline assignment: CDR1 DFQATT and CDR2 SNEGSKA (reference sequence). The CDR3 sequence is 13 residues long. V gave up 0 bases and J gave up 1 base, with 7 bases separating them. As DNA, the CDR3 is TGCAGTGCTAGAGATGTGGTTTCCTACGAGCAGTACTTC. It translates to CSARDVVSYEQYF.

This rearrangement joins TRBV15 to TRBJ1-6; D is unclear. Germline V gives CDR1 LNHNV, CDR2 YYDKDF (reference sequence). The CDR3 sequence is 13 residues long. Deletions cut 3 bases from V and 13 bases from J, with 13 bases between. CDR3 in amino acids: CATSSDRLSPLHF. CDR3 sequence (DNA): TGTGCCACCAGCAGTGACCGTTTATCCCCCCTCCACTTT.

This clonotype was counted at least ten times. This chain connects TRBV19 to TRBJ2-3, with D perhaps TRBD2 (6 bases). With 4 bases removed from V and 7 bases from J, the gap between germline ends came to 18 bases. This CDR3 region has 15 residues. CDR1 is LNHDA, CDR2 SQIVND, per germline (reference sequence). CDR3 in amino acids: CASSTRRGGWHTQYF. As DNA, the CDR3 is TGTGCCAGTAGTACCCGACGTGGGGGGTGGCATACGCAGTATTTT.